Listed below are T cell receptor beta chains from one sample, sequenced in a study of blood T cell repertoires in COVID-19. Assay: immunoSEQ multiplex PCR; the TCRdb copy retains only in-frame clones and omits some. The table lists fewer than 200,000 clones, around four fifths of them singletons. Material for sequencing was peripheral blood. The receptor source for this set is a woman older than 75 with COVID-19, enrolled during active disease. CDR3s leave out the opening cysteine and the closing phenylalanine or tryptophan. Each record gives: V gene, clone size, CDR3 protein. Only some rows state a clone size, as once, few, many or a class for expanded clones.

V: TRBV18; size: .; CDR3: ASSPDRGLAYGYT
V: TRBV6-5; size: .; CDR3: ASTPRGYQETQY
V: TRBV10-3; size: .; CDR3: AISVPTSGGGNEQF
V: TRBV11-1; size: .; CDR3: ASSPGTGAREQY
V: TRBV6-5; size: .; CDR3: ASSYLSSETQY
V: TRBV7-2; size: .; CDR3: ASSGSGGTGELF
V: TRBV7-8; size: .; CDR3: ASSLAAGGYT
V: TRBV27; size: .; CDR3: ASSYTVPIKGYT
V: TRBV28; size: .; CDR3: ASSPPAGLNQPQH
V: TRBV12-3/TRBV12-4; size: .; CDR3: ASSFQGGAEAF
V: TRBV9; size: .; CDR3: ASSVAHQGAGEQY
V: TRBV3-1/TRBV3-2; size: .; CDR3: ASSQVGGGTEAF
V: TRBV3-1/TRBV3-2; size: .; CDR3: ASSQTGQAQPQH
V: TRBV27; size: .; CDR3: ASSMRQGALVAEAF
V: TRBV7-9; size: once; CDR3: ASSPTGDGYT
V: TRBV6-1; size: .; CDR3: ASSDPSAAEGTGETQY
V: TRBV5-1; size: .; CDR3: ASSFGRNTEAF
V: TRBV4-1; size: few; CDR3: ASSQEPTGSSYNSPLH
V: TRBV14; size: .; CDR3: ASSSTGLGYGYT
V: TRBV5-8; size: .; CDR3: ASSHGAGGEQY
V: TRBV5-8; size: many; CDR3: ASSLDGYGYT
V: TRBV11-2; size: .; CDR3: ASSLAYNEQF
V: TRBV5-4; size: .; CDR3: ASSPRGGIYGYT
V: TRBV5-1; size: once; CDR3: ASSFGRSGVGETQY
V: TRBV7-2; size: .; CDR3: ASSPLAGGVGELF
V: TRBV19; size: .; CDR3: ASRGLQGTQY
V: TRBV7-8; size: few; CDR3: ASSRPYRDRGPEAF
V: TRBV20-1; size: .; CDR3: SARVGEAF
V: TRBV19; size: .; CDR3: ASSGTGGRDTEAF
V: TRBV3-1/TRBV3-2; size: .; CDR3: ASSPPYEGPGANVLT
V: TRBV7-2; size: .; CDR3: ASSLEAIGTGELF
V: TRBV7-8; size: few; CDR3: ASSHRRVSGANVLT
V: TRBV11-2; size: once; CDR3: ASSRRQGAGNTIY
V: TRBV6-5; size: few; CDR3: ASSYSWTASSYEQY
V: TRBV10-1; size: .; CDR3: ASSAAGLGEQF
V: TRBV12-5; size: .; CDR3: ASGAGTVDTEAF
V: TRBV19; size: .; CDR3: ASGLGLNGYT
V: TRBV10-1; size: .; CDR3: ASYSGAYNEQF
V: TRBV2; size: .; CDR3: ASILTEAF
V: TRBV19; size: .; CDR3: ASSIGQGGGYT
V: TRBV5-4; size: .; CDR3: ASSSGGFHTEAF
V: TRBV5-6; size: .; CDR3: ASSFSPASRSYNEQF